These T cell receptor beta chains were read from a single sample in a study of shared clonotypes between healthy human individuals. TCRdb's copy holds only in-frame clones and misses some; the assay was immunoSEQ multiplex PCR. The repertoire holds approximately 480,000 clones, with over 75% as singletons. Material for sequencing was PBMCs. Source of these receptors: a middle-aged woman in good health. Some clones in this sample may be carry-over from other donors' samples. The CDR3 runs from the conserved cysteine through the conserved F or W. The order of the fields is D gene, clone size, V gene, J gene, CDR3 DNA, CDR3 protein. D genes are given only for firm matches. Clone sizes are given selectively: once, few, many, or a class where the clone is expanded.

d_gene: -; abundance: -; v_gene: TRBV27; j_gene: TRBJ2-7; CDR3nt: TGTGCCAGCCGTGGTGGTGGGGCCTACGAGCAGTACTTC; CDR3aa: CASRGGGAYEQYF
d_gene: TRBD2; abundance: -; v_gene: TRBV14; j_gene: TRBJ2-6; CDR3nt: TGTGCCAGCAGCCAAGATACTTATTTCGAGACTAGCGGGATTTCTGGGGCCAACGTCCTGACTTTC; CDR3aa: CASSQDTYFETSGISGANVLTF
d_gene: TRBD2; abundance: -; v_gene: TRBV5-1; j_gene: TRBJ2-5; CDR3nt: TGCGCCAGCAGCCCGGGACTAGCGGGAGTATCGGAGACCCAGTACTTC; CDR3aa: CASSPGLAGVSETQYF
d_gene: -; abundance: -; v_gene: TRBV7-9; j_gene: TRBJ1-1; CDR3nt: TGTGCCAGCAGCCCGCAGCCAGTTAACACTGAAGCTTTCTTT; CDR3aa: CASSPQPVNTEAFF
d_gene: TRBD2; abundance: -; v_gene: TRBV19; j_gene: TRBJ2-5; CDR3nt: TGTGCCAGTAGTAGGCGAGCGGGAGGTCGACAAGAGACCCAGTACTTC; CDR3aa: CASSRRAGGRQETQYF
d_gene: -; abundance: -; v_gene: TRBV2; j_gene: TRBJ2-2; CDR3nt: TGTGCCAGCAGTGGAGGGGTCTCGGCCGGGGAGCTGTTTTTT; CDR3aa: CASSGGVSAGELFF
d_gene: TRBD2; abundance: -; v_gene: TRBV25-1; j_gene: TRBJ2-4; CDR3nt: TGTGCCAGCAAGAAAGCGGGAGACGGCAAAAACATTCAGTACTTC; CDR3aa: CASKKAGDGKNIQYF
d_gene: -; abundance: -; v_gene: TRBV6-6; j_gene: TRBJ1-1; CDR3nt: TGTGCCAGCAGTTACGGACCTTCGGATGCGACTGAAGCTTTCTTT; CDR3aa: CASSYGPSDATEAFF
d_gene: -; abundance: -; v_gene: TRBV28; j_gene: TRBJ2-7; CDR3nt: TGTGCCAGCACCGCCCTAAGGGAGTATGGCCTCCACGAGCAGTACTTC; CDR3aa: CASTALREYGLHEQYF
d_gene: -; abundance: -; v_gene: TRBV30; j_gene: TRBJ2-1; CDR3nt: TGTGCCTGGAGTGTCTTCAAGCGGACCTCCAATGAGCAGTTCTTC; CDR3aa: CAWSVFKRTSNEQFF
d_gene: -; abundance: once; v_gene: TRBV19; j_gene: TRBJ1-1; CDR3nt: TGTGCCAGTTCGAAAGGGGGACACTCGAACACTGAAGCTTTCTTT; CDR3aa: CASSKGGHSNTEAFF
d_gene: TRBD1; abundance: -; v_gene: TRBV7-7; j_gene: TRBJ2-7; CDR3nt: TGTGCTAGCAGCATGGACAGGGGATCGGACGAGCAGTACTTC; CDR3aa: CASSMDRGSDEQYF
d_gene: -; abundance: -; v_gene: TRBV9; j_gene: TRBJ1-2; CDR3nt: TGTGCCAGCAGCCTCGGGACGGGGCGGGGTGGCTACACCTTC; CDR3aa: CASSLGTGRGGYTF
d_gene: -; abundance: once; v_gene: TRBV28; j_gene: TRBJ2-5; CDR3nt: TGTGCCAGCAGTTTTGGCGAGACCCAGTACTTC; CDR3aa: CASSFGETQYF
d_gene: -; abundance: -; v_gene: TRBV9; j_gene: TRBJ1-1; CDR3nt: TGTGCCAGCAGCGCCGTCGTGGCGGCGGTCGCTGAAGCTTTCTTT; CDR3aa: CASSAVVAAVAEAFF
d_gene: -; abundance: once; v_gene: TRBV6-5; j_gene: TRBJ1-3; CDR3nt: TGTGCCAGCTCCATAGACGGGGACCCTGGAAACACCATATATTTT; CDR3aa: CASSIDGDPGNTIYF
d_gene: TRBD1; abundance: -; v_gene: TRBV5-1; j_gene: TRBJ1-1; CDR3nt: TGCGCCAGCAGCCGAGACAGGGGGAACACTGAAGCTTTCTTT; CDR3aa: CASSRDRGNTEAFF
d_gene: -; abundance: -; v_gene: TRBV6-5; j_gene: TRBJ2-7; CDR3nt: TGTGCCAGCAGTTACTCCGGACCCGACAGCGAGCAGTACTTC; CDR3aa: CASSYSGPDSEQYF
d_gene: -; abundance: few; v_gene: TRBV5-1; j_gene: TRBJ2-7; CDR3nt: TGCGCCAGCAGCTTGGAGTACGGATACGAGCAGTACTTC; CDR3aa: CASSLEYGYEQYF
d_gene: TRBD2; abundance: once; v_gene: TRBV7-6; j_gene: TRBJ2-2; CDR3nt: TGTGCCAGCAGCTTAGTGGGACTAGCGGGACAGAACACCGGGGAGCTGTTTTTT; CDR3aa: CASSLVGLAGQNTGELFF
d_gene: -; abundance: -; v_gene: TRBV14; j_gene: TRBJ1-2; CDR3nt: TGTGCCAGCAGCCAAGCGCCGGGGGCCTATCTAGGCTACACCTTC; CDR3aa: CASSQAPGAYLGYTF
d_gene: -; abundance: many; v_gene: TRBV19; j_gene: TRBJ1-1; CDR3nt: TGTGCCAGTAGTATAGGGGCGATCCCACCGAACACTGAAGCTTTCTTT; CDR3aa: CASSIGAIPPNTEAFF
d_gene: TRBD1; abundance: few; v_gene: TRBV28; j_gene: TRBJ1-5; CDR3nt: TGTGCCAGCAGTTTCACGCAGGGGGATTATCAGCCCCAGCATTTT; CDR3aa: CASSFTQGDYQPQHF
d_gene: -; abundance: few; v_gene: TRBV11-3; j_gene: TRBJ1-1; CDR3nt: TGTGCCAGCAGCTTAGACGGGCCGGGGACTGAAGCTTTCTTT; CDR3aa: CASSLDGPGTEAFF
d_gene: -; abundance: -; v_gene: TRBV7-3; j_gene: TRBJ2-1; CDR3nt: TGTGCCAGCAGCTCCACCCGTGGCGGGACCAATGAGCAGTTCTTC; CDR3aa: CASSSTRGGTNEQFF
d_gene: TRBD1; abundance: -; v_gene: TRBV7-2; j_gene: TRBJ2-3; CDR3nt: TGTGCCAGCTCCCTTTACCCCCACCAGGGGGACACAGATACGCAGTATTTT; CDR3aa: CASSLYPHQGDTDTQYF
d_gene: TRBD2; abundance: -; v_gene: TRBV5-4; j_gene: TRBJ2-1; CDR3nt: TGTGCCAGCAGCTTGGGACTAGCGGTCAATGAGCAGTTCTTC; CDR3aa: CASSLGLAVNEQFF
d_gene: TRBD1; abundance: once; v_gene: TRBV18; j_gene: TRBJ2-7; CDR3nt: TGTGCCAGCTCACCGGCGCAGGGGGATTACGAGCAGTACTTC; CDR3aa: CASSPAQGDYEQYF
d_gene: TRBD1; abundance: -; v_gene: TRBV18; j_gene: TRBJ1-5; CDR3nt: TGTGCCAGCTCACCGGGACAGCCCAATCAGCCCCAGCATTTT; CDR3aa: CASSPGQPNQPQHF
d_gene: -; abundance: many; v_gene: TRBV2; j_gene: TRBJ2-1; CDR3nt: TGTGCCAGCAGGTTTTTAGCGGATTACAATGAGCAGTTCTTC; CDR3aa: CASRFLADYNEQFF
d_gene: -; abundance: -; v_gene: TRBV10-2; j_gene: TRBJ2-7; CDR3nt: TGCGCCAGCAGTGAAGGCGTAGGGCTATACGAGCAGTACTTC; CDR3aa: CASSEGVGLYEQYF
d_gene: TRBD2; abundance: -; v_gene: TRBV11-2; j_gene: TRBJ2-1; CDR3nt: TGTGCCAGCAGCCCCGGACTAGCGGGAGAAAGCTCCTACAATGAGCAGTTCTTC; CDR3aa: CASSPGLAGESSYNEQFF
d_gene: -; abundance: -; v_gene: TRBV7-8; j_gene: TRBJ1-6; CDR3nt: TGTGCCAGCAGCTTAGCACAGGGCTGGGGTGATTCACCCCTCCACTTT; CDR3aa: CASSLAQGWGDSPLHF
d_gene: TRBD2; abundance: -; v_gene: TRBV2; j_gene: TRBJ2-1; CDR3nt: TGTGCCAGCACCCCCAGTCTGACTAGCGTCGATGAGCAGTTCTTC; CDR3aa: CASTPSLTSVDEQFF
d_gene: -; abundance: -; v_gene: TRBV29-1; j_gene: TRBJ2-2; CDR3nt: TGCAGCGTCCGCGAGGGTTCGGACGCCGGGGAGCTGTTTTTT; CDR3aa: CSVREGSDAGELFF
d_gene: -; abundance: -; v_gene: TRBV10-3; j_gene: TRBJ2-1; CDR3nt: TGTGCCATCAGAGAGATTACTAGCAGCTACAATGAGCAGTTCTTC; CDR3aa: CAIREITSSYNEQFF
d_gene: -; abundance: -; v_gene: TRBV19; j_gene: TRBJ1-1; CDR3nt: TGTGCCAGTAGTATTCACAGAGTCCACACTGAAGCTTTCTTT; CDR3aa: CASSIHRVHTEAFF
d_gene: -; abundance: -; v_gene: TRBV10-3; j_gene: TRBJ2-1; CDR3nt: TGTGCCATCAGTGAGTCGGGGGCCAGGAGGAGCTCCTACAATGAGCAGTTCTTC; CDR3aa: CAISESGARRSSYNEQFF
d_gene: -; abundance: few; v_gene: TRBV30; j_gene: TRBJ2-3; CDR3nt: TGTGCCTGGAGGTCTTTCACAGATACGCAGTATTTT; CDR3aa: CAWRSFTDTQYF